This record looks at one T cell receptor (beta chain) sequence and its context. The data were produced by immunoSEQ multiplex PCR, yet TCRdb's version contains in-frame clones alone and is incomplete. The sample gives about 190,000 clones, just under 80% of which show up once; about 3% is in the top ten. This sample was included in a study of blood T cell repertoires in COVID-19. The clonotype originates from a woman older than 75 with active or convalescent COVID-19. The source material was peripheral blood.

The CDR3 coding sequence is TGTGCCAGCAGTTACTCGTCTGCGAGGGCCCGAAACACCATATATTTT. It codes for CASSYSSARARNTIYF. The chain is built from TRBV6-6 and TRBJ1-3; D call uncertain. V was trimmed by 0 bases and J by 5 bases, leaving 14 bases between them. Germline CDR1 MNHNY, CDR2 SVGAGI (reference sequence). The CDR3 is 16 amino acids.